These T cell receptor beta chains were read from a single sample in a study of blood T cell repertoires in COVID-19. This table comes from immunoSEQ multiplex PCR, and its TCRdb copy is limited to in-frame clones, with some not included. Altogether a few hundred thousand clones are present, about 89% being singletons, with the ten largest covering 2% to 3%. The sequencing input was peripheral blood. All receptors come from a woman aged 45-65 years with acute or convalescent COVID-19. Each CDR3 is given with its conserved first and last residue. The order of the fields is clone size, J gene, V gene, D gene, CDR3 DNA, CDR3 protein. D genes are given only for firm matches. A clone size is listed for some rows: how often the clone was seen (once, few, many), or a class if it is expanded.

few TRBJ2-7 TRBV27 - TGTGCCAGCAGTTCACAGAGGACGGGATCCTACGAGCAGTACTTC CASSSQRTGSYEQYF
- TRBJ2-1 TRBV4-3 - TGCGCCAGCAGCCAAGATTGGGGTGGGAGTTTGCAGTTCTTC CASSQDWGGSLQFF
- TRBJ2-7 TRBV5-6 - TGTGCCAGCAGCTTGGAGCCAAGCTCCTACGAGCAGTACTTC CASSLEPSSYEQYF
- TRBJ1-2 TRBV6-5 - TGTGCCAGCAGTTACGATGGAGGGGTGGCTGGCTACACCTTC CASSYDGGVAGYTF
- TRBJ1-4 TRBV16 TRBD1 TGTGCCAGCAGCCATTTGGACAGGGGAAAGGATAATGAAAAACTGTTTTTT CASSHLDRGKDNEKLFF
- TRBJ2-3 TRBV30 - TGTGCCTGGAGTAGGTCGGGAAGCACAGATACGCAGTATTTT CAWSRSGSTDTQYF
- TRBJ1-6 TRBV18 - TGTGCCAGCTCACCGGGAGACGCCCTCCACTTT CASSPGDALHF
- TRBJ2-5 TRBV29-1 - TGCAGCGTTGAAGGGTGGGGACATGGGCAAGAGACCCAGTACTTC CSVEGWGHGQETQYF
- TRBJ1-2 TRBV7-2 - TGTGCCAGCAGCTTTCGTACAGGGAACTATGGCTACACCTTC CASSFRTGNYGYTF
- TRBJ2-7 TRBV28 - TGTGCCAGCAGTTTACCCTCACGACCAGGTTGGTACTTC CASSLPSRPGWYF
- TRBJ2-7 TRBV18 TRBD1 TGTGCCAGCTCCCCGTCATCGACAGGGGGCCTCTACGAGCAGTACTTC CASSPSSTGGLYEQYF
- TRBJ1-2 TRBV28 - TGTGCCAGCAGTTTTGCAGATTATGGCTACACCTTC CASSFADYGYTF
- TRBJ1-1 TRBV18 - TGTGCCAGCTCACCACGTGCAGGGAAAGACACTGAAGCTTTCTTT CASSPRAGKDTEAFF
- TRBJ2-1 TRBV18 TRBD2 TGTGCCAGCTCACCACCGGGGACTAGCGGCGGCAATGAGCAGTTCTTC CASSPPGTSGGNEQFF
- TRBJ2-3 TRBV20-1 TRBD1 TGCAGTGCTAGTGACCCCAGGGGGCGCAGCACAGATACGCAGTATTTT CSASDPRGRSTDTQYF
- TRBJ2-2 TRBV9 - TGTGCCAGCAGCGTAGCGAGGGTATCCGGGGAGCTGTTTTTT CASSVARVSGELFF